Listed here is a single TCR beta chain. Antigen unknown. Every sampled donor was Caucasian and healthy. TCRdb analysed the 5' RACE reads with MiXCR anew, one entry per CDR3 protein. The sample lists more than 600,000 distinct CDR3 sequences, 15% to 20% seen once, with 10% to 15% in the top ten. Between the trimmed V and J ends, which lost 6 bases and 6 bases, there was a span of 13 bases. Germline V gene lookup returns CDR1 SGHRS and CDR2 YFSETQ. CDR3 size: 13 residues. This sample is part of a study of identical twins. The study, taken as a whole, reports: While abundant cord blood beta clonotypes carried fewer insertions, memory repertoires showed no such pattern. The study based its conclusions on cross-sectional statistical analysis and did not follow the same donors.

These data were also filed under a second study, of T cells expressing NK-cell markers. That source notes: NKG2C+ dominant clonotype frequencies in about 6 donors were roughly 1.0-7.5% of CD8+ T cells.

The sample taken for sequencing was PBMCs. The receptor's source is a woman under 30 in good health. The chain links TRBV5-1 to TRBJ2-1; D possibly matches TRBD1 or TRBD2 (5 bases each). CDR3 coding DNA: TGCGCCAGCACCTCGCCGGGACGCAATGAGCAGTTCTTC. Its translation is CASTSPGRNEQFF.